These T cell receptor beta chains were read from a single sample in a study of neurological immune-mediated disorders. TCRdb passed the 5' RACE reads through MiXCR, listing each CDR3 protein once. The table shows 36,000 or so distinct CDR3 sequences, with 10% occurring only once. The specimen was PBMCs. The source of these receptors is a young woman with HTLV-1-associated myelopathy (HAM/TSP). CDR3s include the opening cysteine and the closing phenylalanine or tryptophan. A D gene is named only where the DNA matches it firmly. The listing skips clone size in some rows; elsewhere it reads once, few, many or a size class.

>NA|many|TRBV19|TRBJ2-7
CASSIDRGMEQYF
TGTGCCAGTAGTATAGATCGGGGGATGGAGCAGTACTTC
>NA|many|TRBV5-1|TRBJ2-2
CASSLFSGTGELFF
TGCGCCAGCAGCTTGTTCTCCGGGACCGGGGAGCTGTTTTTT
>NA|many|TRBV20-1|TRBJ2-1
CSALRLGSSYNEQFF
TGCAGTGCTTTACGACTCGGGAGCTCCTACAATGAGCAGTTCTTC
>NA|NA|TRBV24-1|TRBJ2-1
CATSGLGWIDEQFF
TGTGCCACCAGTGGTCTTGGGTGGATCGATGAGCAGTTCTTC
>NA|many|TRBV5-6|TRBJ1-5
CASSGGVAQPQHF
TGTGCCAGCAGCGGTGGTGTAGCTCAGCCCCAGCATTTT
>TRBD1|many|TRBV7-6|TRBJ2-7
CASSKAWRDRDSYEQYF
TGTGCCAGCAGCAAAGCTTGGCGGGACAGGGACTCCTACGAGCAGTACTTC
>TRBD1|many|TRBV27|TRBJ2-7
CASSPPDRVPYEQYF
TGTGCCAGCAGTCCGCCAGACAGGGTCCCCTACGAGCAGTACTTC
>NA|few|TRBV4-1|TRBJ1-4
CASSQGTAPANEKLFF
TGCGCCAGCAGCCAAGGCACAGCCCCAGCGAATGAAAAACTGTTTTTT
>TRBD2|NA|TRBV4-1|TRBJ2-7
CASSQDPSGGSRYEQYF
TGCGCCAGCAGCCAAGATCCTAGCGGGGGGTCGAGGTACGAGCAGTACTTC
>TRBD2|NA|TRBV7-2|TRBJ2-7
CASSPRAGGYEQYF
TGTGCCAGCAGCCCGCGAGCGGGGGGGTACGAGCAGTACTTC
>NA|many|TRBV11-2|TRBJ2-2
CASIAKFTGELFF
TGTGCCAGCATCGCCAAATTCACCGGGGAGCTGTTTTTT
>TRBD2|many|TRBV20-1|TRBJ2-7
CSASPFGGVSYEQYF
TGCAGTGCCAGTCCCTTCGGGGGGGTCTCCTACGAGCAGTACTTC
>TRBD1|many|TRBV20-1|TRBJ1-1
CSAPKGATEAFF
TGCAGTGCTCCGAAGGGGGCCACTGAAGCTTTCTTT
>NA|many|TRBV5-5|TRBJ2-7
CASSLMAGSYEQYF
TGTGCCAGCAGCTTGATGGCAGGTTCGTACGAGCAGTACTTC
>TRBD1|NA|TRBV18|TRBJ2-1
CASSPGQGQNEQFF
TGTGCCAGCTCACCGGGACAGGGTCAGAATGAGCAGTTCTTC
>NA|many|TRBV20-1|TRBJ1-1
CSAADSGNTEAFF
TGCAGTGCGGCAGACAGCGGGAACACTGAAGCTTTCTTT
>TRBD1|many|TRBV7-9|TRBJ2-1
CASSLRQGSYNEQFF
TGTGCCAGCAGCTTACGACAGGGATCCTACAATGAGCAGTTCTTC